The rows below give T cell receptor beta chains drawn from one sample of a study of blood T cells in healthy people across ages. MiXCR, applied by TCRdb to the 5' RACE reads, yields one record per CDR3 protein. The sample yields about 940,000 distinct CDR3 sequences, around 48% seen once. Sequencing used blood. The receptors come from a man aged 25-45 years in good health. The CDR3 runs from the conserved cysteine through the conserved F or W. A D gene is named only where the DNA matches it firmly. Rows give clone size only sometimes, using once, few, many, or a class for an expanded clone.

CDR3 DNA: TGTGCCAGCAGGCTACAGGGGAGCTCCTACGAGCAGTACTTC
CDR3 protein: CASRLQGSSYEQYF
J gene: TRBJ2-7
clone size: few
V gene: TRBV14
D gene: TRBD1

CDR3 DNA: TGCGCCAGCAGCCAAGACGCTGGGGGGTCTGGGAGACAGCTCCAGCATTTT
CDR3 protein: CASSQDAGGSGRQLQHF
J gene: TRBJ1-5
clone size: -
V gene: TRBV4-3
D gene: -

CDR3 DNA: TGCAGCGTCGAGACGGGGAACTGGGGCTACACCTTC
CDR3 protein: CSVETGNWGYTF
J gene: TRBJ1-2
clone size: -
V gene: TRBV29-1
D gene: -

CDR3 DNA: TGTGCCAGCAGCGGGACACGGGTGACTGGGACCCAGTACTTC
CDR3 protein: CASSGTRVTGTQYF
J gene: TRBJ2-5
clone size: -
V gene: TRBV6-2/TRBV6-3
D gene: -

CDR3 DNA: TGTGCCAGCAGCTTAGTCTCTAGCTGGTACAATGAGCAGTTCTTC
CDR3 protein: CASSLVSSWYNEQFF
J gene: TRBJ2-1
clone size: -
V gene: TRBV7-2
D gene: -

CDR3 DNA: TGTGCCAGCAGTTCCCAGACAGCTATGGGCAATCAGCCCCAGCATTTT
CDR3 protein: CASSSQTAMGNQPQHF
J gene: TRBJ1-5
clone size: few
V gene: TRBV27
D gene: -

CDR3 DNA: TGCGCCAGCAGGAAGCGGGGGACAGATACGCAGTATTTT
CDR3 protein: CASRKRGTDTQYF
J gene: TRBJ2-3
clone size: -
V gene: TRBV5-1
D gene: TRBD2

CDR3 DNA: TGTGCCAGCAGCTTAGGGGCTAGCGGGGCAGATACGCAGTATTTT
CDR3 protein: CASSLGASGADTQYF
J gene: TRBJ2-3
clone size: once
V gene: TRBV7-9
D gene: TRBD2

CDR3 DNA: TGTGCCAGCAGCACTAGAACCTACGAGCAGTACTTC
CDR3 protein: CASSTRTYEQYF
J gene: TRBJ2-7
clone size: -
V gene: TRBV6-2/TRBV6-3
D gene: -

CDR3 DNA: TGTGCCAGCAGCCAAGCAGGGGGATTACTTAACAATGAGCAGTTCTTC
CDR3 protein: CASSQAGGLLNNEQFF
J gene: TRBJ2-1
clone size: -
V gene: TRBV14
D gene: TRBD1

CDR3 DNA: TGTGCCAGCAGCCAAGATAGACGAAACTATGGCTACACCTTC
CDR3 protein: CASSQDRRNYGYTF
J gene: TRBJ1-2
clone size: -
V gene: TRBV4-2
D gene: -

CDR3 DNA: TGCGCCAGCAGCAATAGCGGGGGTCCTGAGCAGTTCTTC
CDR3 protein: CASSNSGGPEQFF
J gene: TRBJ2-1
clone size: -
V gene: TRBV5-1
D gene: TRBD2

CDR3 DNA: TGCAGCGGCCGGGACGGTTACTACAATGAGCAGTTCTTC
CDR3 protein: CSGRDGYYNEQFF
J gene: TRBJ2-1
clone size: many
V gene: TRBV29-1
D gene: -

CDR3 DNA: TGCAGTGCTAGGACACCCGGGACGGTTAACTATGGCTACACCTTC
CDR3 protein: CSARTPGTVNYGYTF
J gene: TRBJ1-2
clone size: few
V gene: TRBV20-1
D gene: -

CDR3 DNA: TGTGCCAGCGGGGTAGACAGTAGCTACGAGCAGTACTTC
CDR3 protein: CASGVDSSYEQYF
J gene: TRBJ2-7
clone size: -
V gene: TRBV6-4
D gene: -

CDR3 DNA: TGTGCCAGCAGCCAAGGGGCCAGGGGATCCTACGAGCAGTACTTC
CDR3 protein: CASSQGARGSYEQYF
J gene: TRBJ2-7
clone size: few
V gene: TRBV3-1
D gene: -

CDR3 DNA: TGTGCCTGCAGTTACTCCCCTCTAACGGGGGTTTACAATGAGCAGTTCTTC
CDR3 protein: CACSYSPLTGVYNEQFF
J gene: TRBJ2-1
clone size: -
V gene: TRBV6-6
D gene: -